This paragraph covers one T cell receptor beta chain sequence. Its antigen is still unknown. Germline V gives CDR1 LNHDA, CDR2 SQIVND (reference sequence). The junction had 10 bases not matched to a gene; V was cut back by 5 bases and J by 4 bases. The CDR3 runs to 15 residues. The data derive from a study of OX40 agonist ivuxolimab in advanced cancers. Study in general: Mean age approximately 61 years, range about 20 to 90; approximately 83% male. Past anti-PD-1, anti-PD-L1 or anti-CTLA-4 therapy was accepted, and 40% had received some.

Clones were read by immunoSEQ multiplex PCR, and TCRdb kept only the in-frame ones, dropping some. The sample has tens of thousands of clones; 84% are singletons. General study results and limits: Antigen specificity was not determined for the expanded peripheral T cells. Low normalized T-cell clonal expansion was additionally recorded for some nonresponders.

Sequenced here: CD4+ or CD8+ T cells sorted from blood, sampled in a trial of the OX40 agonist ivuxolimab. The clonotype was recovered from an adult with an advanced solid tumor such as melanoma, head and neck, liver or kidney cancer. The chain joins TRBV19 to TRBJ1-2; TRBD1 matches at 7 bases. The CDR3 sequence: CASSVSRDSGYGYTF. The CDR3 coding sequence is TGTGCCAGTAGTGTCTCCCGGGACAGCGGCTATGGCTACACCTTC.